The 3 T cell receptor beta chains given below trace back to one sample, sequenced in a study of blood T cell repertoires in COVID-19. Profiling relied on immunoSEQ multiplex PCR, and the TCRdb table lists in-frame clones only, not all of them. The data show 100,000 to 150,000 clones, with approximately 81% seen just once and 3.5% to 4.5% held by the top ten. Sequenced material: peripheral blood. These receptors all stem from a woman between 45 and 65 years old with acute or convalescent COVID-19.

The gene calls are TRBV5-1 and TRBJ2-3; unclear D gene. Looked up from germline, CDR1 is SGHRS and CDR2 is YFSETQ. The CDR3 is 14 residues long. Trimming took 4 bases from V and 3 from J, leaving 12 bases between them. The CDR3 here is CASSLGTITDTQYF. The CDR3 DNA is TGCGCCAGCAGCCTCGGAACTATTACAGATACGCAGTATTTT.

This clone was seen a few times. V and J are TRBV2 and TRBJ2-5; D is perhaps TRBD2 (6 bases). Trimming shortened V by 8 bases and J by 4 bases, and 20 bases separated the two germline ends. This CDR3 has 15 residues. Germline CDR1 and CDR2: SNHLY and FYNNEI. The CDR3 nucleotides are TGTGCCAGCGGGAGACGCGGGACGGAAGGAGAGACCCAGTACTTC. Translated, it gives CASGRRGTEGETQYF.

This sequence joins TRBV5-5 and TRBJ2-5; no definite D call. Germline V gene data show CDR1 as SGHKS and CDR2 as YYEKEE (reference sequence). V shed 0 bases and J shed 0 bases, with 6 bases lying between them. The CDR3 has 14 residues. CDR3 nucleotide sequence: TGTGCCAGCAGCTTGGACCAGAACCAAGAGACCCAGTACTTC. Its protein product is CASSLDQNQETQYF. Drawing the rest from reference TRBV5-5 and TRBJ2-5, the complete variable domain is DAGVTQSPTHLIKTRGQQVTLRCSPISGHKSVSWYQQVLGQGPQFIFQYYEKEERGRGNFPDRFSARQFPNYSSELNVNALLLGDSALYLCASSLDQNQETQYFGPGTRLLVL.